The present T cell receptor (beta chain) was sequenced within a study of T cell responses to AZD1222 COVID-19 vaccine. This table comes from immunoSEQ multiplex PCR, and its TCRdb copy is limited to in-frame clones, with some not included. The sample shows 75,000 to 100,000 clones, around nine tenths of them seen only once. V was trimmed by 0 bases and J by 8 bases, leaving 13 bases between them. CDR1 SQVTM and CDR2 ANQGSEA come from the germline V gene. This CDR3 region has 13 residues. The chain is built from TRBV29-1 and TRBJ1-2; D possibly corresponds to TRBD1 (5 bases). This material consisted of peripheral blood, taken on day 0 of AZD1222 vaccination. The sequence came from an adult in good health. CDR3 amino acids: CSVEDDIGGGYTF. The CDR3 region has the DNA TGCAGCGTTGAAGATGACATCGGGGGGGGCTACACCTTC.